This T cell receptor (beta chain) is from a study of cytomegalovirus exposure and HLA in healthy donors. Study findings and constraints: In a later analysis, an Asian-associated ancestry cluster reportedly showed fewer N-insertions than the approximately 620-donor mean. In a later analysis, at a false discovery rate of 0.05, 16,951 TCR beta sequences were associated with HLA alleles. Available immune exposure information covered CMV serostatus only.

This clone was counted a single time. Its target is unknown. Each donor was nominally healthy when sampled (though unrecorded immune exposures were likely). The PCR used 60 Vbeta and 13 Jbeta primers. Clones were read by immunoSEQ multiplex PCR, and TCRdb kept only the in-frame ones, dropping some. The sample has 100,000 to 150,000 clones; 81% are singletons. The germline V gene has CDR1 SEHNR and CDR2 FQNEAQ (reference sequence). The V and J ends lost 4 bases and 6 bases, in that order; junction bases with no gene match: 5. There are 14 residues in the CDR3. The chain carries TRBV7-9 and TRBJ2-4, with 8 nucleotides matching TRBD1. The TCR sequence derives from a man younger than 35 in good health and CMV-seronegative. Material for sequencing was PBMCs. Here the CDR3 DNA reads TGTGCCAGCAGCTCCGGGACAGGCGGAAACATTCAGTACTTC. Amino acid sequence: CASSSGTGGNIQYF. The variable domain in full, with the rest retrieved from reference TRBV7-9 and TRBJ2-4, is DTGVSQNPRHKITKRGQNVTFRCDPISEHNRLYWYRQTLGQGPEFLTYFQNEAQLEKSRLLSDRFSAERPKGSFSTLEIQRTEQGDSAMYLCASSSGTGGNIQYFGAGTRLSVL.